The 25 T cell receptor beta chains in this list originate from one sample, sequenced in a study of T cell responses to AZD1222 COVID-19 vaccine. Only in-frame clones appear in the TCRdb table, and some are missing; sequencing was by immunoSEQ multiplex PCR. The table lists tens of thousands of clones, roughly 90% of them singletons. The sample in question was peripheral blood, obtained 28 days after the second AZD1222 dose. Receptors were obtained from an adult who received the AZD1222 COVID-19 vaccine.

The genes are TRBV29-1 and TRBJ1-1; TRBD1 aligns across 9 bases. Germline-derived CDR1 and CDR2 are SQVTM and ANQGSEA. J gave up 4 bases and V 6 bases, and 9 bases lay outside the gene matches. The CDR3 has 14 residues. The DNA of the CDR3 is TGCAGCGTGATACGGGACAGGGATGCCACTGAAGCTTTCTTT. Residues: CSVIRDRDATEAFF.

The rearrangement links TRBV9 to TRBJ1-1; D possibly corresponds to TRBD1 (5 bases). Germline V CDR1 and CDR2: SGDLS, YYNGEE. V lost 2 bases, J lost 11 bases, and 16 bases lay in between. The CDR3 has 13 residues. The DNA for the CDR3 is TGTGCCAGCAGCGTCCAGGGACTCTCAGAGGCTTTCTTT. This encodes CASSVQGLSEAFF.

CDR3 sequence reads: CASSPRGGGELFF. The CDR3 DNA reads as TGTGCCAGCAGTCCTAGGGGTGGTGGCGAGCTGTTTTTT. The chain recombines TRBV6-5 with TRBJ2-2; possibly TRBD1 for D (5 bases). The length of the CDR3 is 13 residues. Trimming shortened V by 5 bases and J by 11 bases, and 15 bases separated the two germline ends. Looked up from germline, CDR1 is MNHEY and CDR2 is SVGAGI.

A few counts support this clone. V and J are TRBV19 and TRBJ2-4; 11 positions agree with TRBD2. Germline V gene sequence: CDR1 LNHDA, CDR2 SQIVND (reference sequence). V shed 5 bases and J 8 bases; nucleotides not matched to a gene: 8. The CDR3 extends over 15 amino acids. The CDR3 coding sequence is TGTGCCAGTAGTCGCACTAGCGGGAGCTTTGACATTCAGTACTTC. Translating gives CASSRTSGSFDIQYF.

The chain uses TRBV5-1 and TRBJ2-3; D not certain. The CDR3 loop spans 15 amino acids. Per the germline V gene, CDR1 is SGHRS and CDR2 is YFSETQ. With 1 base removed from V and 0 bases from J, the gap between germline ends came to 9 bases. DNA for the CDR3: TGCGCCAGCAGCTTGACCGGAGCTAGCACAGATACGCAGTATTTT. As protein: CASSLTGASTDTQYF.

The chain joins TRBV3-1 (or the pseudogene TRBV3-2) to TRBJ2-1, with D possibly TRBD2 on 5 matching bases. CDR1 is LGHDT and CDR2 is YNNKEL in the germline V gene (reference sequence). V was clipped by 0 bases and J by 12 bases, with 18 bases between them. The CDR3 runs 15 residues. The CDR3 sequence is CASSQDAYLAAGQFF. As DNA, the CDR3 is TGTGCCAGCAGCCAAGATGCGTACCTAGCCGCGGGGCAGTTCTTC.

The rearrangement links TRBV5-6 to TRBJ2-1; D perhaps matches TRBD2 (6 bases). Germline V CDR1 and CDR2: SGHDT, YYEEEE. The CDR3 has 17 amino acids. Trimming shortened V by 4 bases and J by 0 bases, and 17 bases separated the two germline ends. CDR3 sequence reads: CASSEGLPISSYNEQFF. The CDR3 DNA reads as TGTGCCAGCAGCGAGGGACTTCCTATCAGCTCCTACAATGAGCAGTTCTTC.

This CDR3 is CASSPPTGEAEKLFF. CDR3 coding DNA: TGTGCCAGCTCACCACCCACAGGGGAGGCTGAAAAACTGTTTTTT. This chain uses TRBV18 with TRBJ1-4; 7 bases map to TRBD1. The CDR3 length is 15 residues. In germline, CDR1 is KGHSH, CDR2 LQKENI. With V trimmed by 0 bases and J by 7 bases, 5 bases remained unmatched.

This chain uses TRBV19 with TRBJ1-5, with D perhaps TRBD1 (6 bases). This CDR3 region has 17 residues. Trimming shortened V by 7 bases and J by 2 bases, and 21 bases separated the two germline ends. The V gene's germline CDR1 is LNHDA and CDR2 SQIVND (reference sequence). CDR3 DNA: TGTGCCAGTATGCAAAGGGGACACGGGTTCGGCAATCAGCCCCAGCATTTT. As protein: CASMQRGHGFGNQPQHF.

This chain uses TRBV12-3 or TRBV12-4 with TRBJ1-5; possible D gene TRBD1, 6 bases. CDR3 length equals 13 residues. V was clipped by 9 bases and J by 3 bases, with 12 bases between them. The CDR3 coding sequence is TGTGCCAGTGAGAGGGGGTACAATCAGCCCCAGCATTTT. The encoded protein is CASERGYNQPQHF.

V usage is TRBV10-3 and J usage is TRBJ1-1; TRBD1 might be the D (5 bases). Deletions cut 9 bases from V and 5 bases from J, with 19 bases between. Germline values: CDR1 ENHRY, CDR2 SYGVKD. This CDR3 has 14 amino acids. CDR3 sequence: CAIAGRPAGTEAFF. CDR3 in DNA: TGTGCCATTGCGGGACGACCAGCAGGGACTGAAGCTTTCTTT.

This chain links TRBV6-5 with TRBJ1-1; 8 bases align to TRBD1. Germline CDR1 reads MNHEY; CDR2 reads SVGAGI. The CDR3 covers 14 residues. V dropped 7 bases and J dropped 6; count of bases not matched to a gene: 10. In nucleotides, the CDR3 is TGTGCCAGCACCAAGGACAGGGAGGTTGCTGAAGCTTTCTTT. Translating it yields CASTKDREVAEAFF.

The V gene is TRBV3-1 (or the pseudogene TRBV3-2), the J gene TRBJ2-3, with 9 bases that match TRBD2. The CDR3 totals 18 residues. V was pared by 5 bases and J by 0 bases, with 12 bases of the junction left unmatched. In germline, CDR1 is LGHDT, CDR2 YNNKEL (reference sequence). CDR3 region: CASSLASGATTSTDTQYF. CDR3 nucleotides: TGTGCCAGCAGCTTAGCTAGCGGGGCCACCACTAGCACAGATACGCAGTATTTT.

The CDR3: CASSPLGSAQETQYF. The CDR3 region has the DNA TGTGCCAGTAGTCCCCTGGGGAGCGCCCAAGAGACCCAGTACTTC. This chain joins TRBV19 and TRBJ2-5; D is perhaps TRBD2 (5 bases). CDR3 size: 15 residues. V dropped 5 bases and J dropped 1 base, with 14 bases sitting between them. Per germline, CDR1 LNHDA and CDR2 SQIVND (reference sequence).

The chain has TRBV18 and TRBJ2-7; 10 bases agree with TRBD2. J gave up 6 bases and V 6 bases, and 11 bases lay outside the gene matches. CDR3 size: 15 residues. Germline V lookup: CDR1 KGHSH, CDR2 LQKENI. The CDR3 DNA is TGTGCCAGCTCGGGACCTAGCGGGAGCGGGCGCGAGCAGTACTTC. It is translated as CASSGPSGSGREQYF.

This rearrangement joins TRBV7-2 to TRBJ1-6; 10 positions match TRBD1. After removal of 2 bases from V and 10 bases from J, the junction contained 8 bases not matched to a gene. Germline-derived CDR1 and CDR2 are SGHTA and FQGNSA. The CDR3 runs to 16 residues. CDR3 in amino acids: CASSLRTGGRGSPLHF. CDR3 nucleotide sequence: TGTGCCAGCAGCTTAAGGACAGGGGGAAGAGGGTCACCCCTCCACTTT.

V is TRBV7-9 and J is TRBJ2-7; TRBD1 is a possible D gene (5 bases). V lost 5 bases and J 2 bases, leaving 13 bases between the germline ends. The CDR3 is 14 residues long. Germline CDR1 reads SEHNR; CDR2 reads FQNEAQ (reference sequence). Here the CDR3 reads CASSTGGRAYEQYF. The CDR3 nucleotides read TGTGCCAGCAGCACGGGTGGCAGGGCCTACGAGCAGTACTTC.

The V call is TRBV7-8, the J call TRBJ2-4; possibly TRBD1 for D (8 bases). V gave up 5 bases and J gave up 4 bases, with 18 bases separating them. Germline values: CDR1 SGHVS, CDR2 FQNEAQ. This CDR3 has 16 residues. CDR3 residues: CASSNFGQGLKNIQYF. Here the CDR3 DNA reads TGTGCCAGCAGCAACTTTGGACAGGGACTAAAAAACATTCAGTACTTC. Full variable domain (missing parts from reference TRBV7-8 and TRBJ2-4): GAGVSQSPRYKVAKRGQDVALRCDPISGHVSLFWYQQALGQGPEFLTYFQNEAQLDKSGLPSDRFFAERPEGSVSTLKIQRTQQEDSAVYLCASSNFGQGLKNIQYFGAGTRLSVL.

V gene TRBV19 combines with J gene TRBJ1-5; D remains ambiguous. V was shortened by 0 bases and J by 0 bases, with 21 bases between the two germline ends. The length of the CDR3 is 20 residues. Per germline, CDR1 LNHDA and CDR2 SQIVND (reference sequence). CDR3 sequence reads: CASSIDADLGLVGSNQPQHF. CDR3 DNA: TGTGCCAGTAGTATAGATGCGGACCTGGGTCTAGTGGGTAGCAATCAGCCCCAGCATTTT.

This rearrangement joins TRBV18 to TRBJ1-2, with a weak D call TRBD1 (5 bases). The CDR3 contains 15 residues. V lost 6 bases, J lost 4 bases, and 18 bases lay in between. Germline V gives CDR1 KGHSH, CDR2 LQKENI. The CDR3 here is CASSEASGTLYGYTF. The CDR3 DNA reads TGTGCCAGCTCTGAAGCGTCAGGGACCCTCTATGGCTACACCTTC.

This chain uses TRBV7-7 with TRBJ1-1; no clear D gene. Deletions cut 1 base from V and 1 base from J, with 4 bases between. In germline, CDR1 is SSHAT, CDR2 FNYEAQ (reference sequence). CDR3 length: 13 amino acids. CDR3 sequence (DNA): TGTGCCAGCAGCTTAGTTCCGAACACTGAAGCTTTCTTT. Translated: CASSLVPNTEAFF.

V usage is TRBV4-2 and J usage is TRBJ1-4; D may be TRBD1 (5 bases). Looked up from germline, CDR1 is LGHNA and CDR2 is YNFKEQ. The CDR3 contains 13 residues. V gave up 3 bases and J gave up 12 bases, with 14 bases separating them. CDR3 nucleotides: TGTGCCAGCAGCCAGGAGCAGGGTAGGGAACTGTTTTTT. This encodes CASSQEQGRELFF.

The genes are TRBV19 and TRBJ2-3; 9 bases match TRBD1. Germline loops: CDR1 LNHDA, CDR2 SQIVND (reference sequence). V gave up 6 bases and J gave up 4 bases; unmatched junction bases: 8. The CDR3 runs to 15 residues. The CDR3, as DNA: TGTGCCAGTAGGACCACAGGGGGCTTTTCAGATACGCAGTATTTT. Translation gives CASRTTGGFSDTQYF.

A few counts support this clone. The rearrangement uses TRBV7-2 and TRBJ2-7; TRBD1 might be the D (6 bases). This CDR3 has 14 residues. In germline, CDR1 is SGHTA, CDR2 FQGNSA. V was clipped by 5 bases and J by 1 base, with 12 bases between them. The CDR3 DNA follows: TGTGCCAGCAGCCCACAGGGATTATCCTACGAGCAGTACTTC. Protein sequence: CASSPQGLSYEQYF.

A single count supports this clone. This chain uses TRBV27 with TRBJ2-6, with D unclear. CDR1 is MNHEY, CDR2 SMNVEV, per germline (reference sequence). Trimming removed 0 bases from V and 1 base from J, with 4 bases in between. The CDR3 covers 15 residues. DNA for the CDR3: TGTGCCAGCAGTTTATCTGCTTCTGGGGCCAACGTCCTGACTTTC. It translates to CASSLSASGANVLTF.